This section outlines one T cell receptor beta chain sequence together with its context. Its antigen is unknown. Within one base of it there is no much larger clone, and no base qualities were kept. V and J lose 4 bases and 0 bases, and a span of 19 bases separates them. Per the germline V gene, SGHTA is the CDR1 and FQGNSA is the CDR2. The CDR3 spans 17 residues, from the cysteine through the phenylalanine. The read is trimmed to its CDR3 DNA, 51 bases read in frame from base 1. The collaborating institutions used their own protocols to collect whole blood in K2EDTA tubes. For TCRbeta analysis, collaborators shipped samples in one of three forms: frozen whole blood, isolated PBMCs, or DNA extracted from either of those sample types. The source of the sample is a study of blood T cell repertoires in COVID-19 (TCRdb year 2020). About the full investigation: Collaborator samples came from the United States, Italy and Spain and covered acute and convalescent phases of COVID-19. The material from the prospective study consisted of cDNA or gDNA derived from T cells, B-cell-depleted T cells, or PBMCs. Subjects who had been exposed to COVID-19, were actively infected with it, or had recovered from it provided the deeply sampled blood TCRbeta repertoires that made up the dataset. The repertoires were released in a freely available public database intended as a resource for research on the immune response to SARS-CoV-2. The samples were drawn from two sources: the first 160 participants of the ongoing ImmuneRACE study, and over 950 subjects contributed by 6 global collaborators. A de-identified subject ID, COVID-19 status, age in years and sex were almost always included in the sample metadata. Where available, HLA class I and class II types were obtained from metadata supplied by the sample provider rather than from assay-based typing. Overall study results and their limits: Clinical and demographic metadata were provided uncurated, with the amount varying by source and participant.

TCRbeta CDR3 regions were amplified from genomic DNA by means of the immunoSEQ Assay, a bias-controlled multiplex PCR. Per the original workflow: Nucleated cell counts per sample were estimated from amplification of reference gene primers within the assay. To quantify the absolute abundance of each unique TCRbeta CDR3 rearrangement, sequence reads were collapsed and filtered. Productive Simpson clonality was computed per sample as the square root of Simpson's diversity index over productive rearrangements. TCRdb carries this immuneACCESS record with in-frame sequences only. Its versions omit some clonotypes, under half of them owing to an unresolved V gene in the studies checked, with the rest unexplained. V, J and clone size reflect that table, while D and trimming were determined from the DNA. The sample table records some 99,000 clones; roughly 84% of these occur just once. Of the sample, under 15% is held by the ten largest clones.

Sample: peripheral blood. The sequence derives from a woman aged 55-70 years in a cohort sampled during active or convalescent COVID-19. Recombination linked TRBV7-2 to TRBJ2-7; the D gene is perhaps TRBD2, on 7 matching bases. The sequenced DNA: TGTGCCAGCAGCTCCGAATTCGGGGGGCATAGCTCCTACGAGCAGTACTTC. The resulting protein is CASSSEFGGHSSYEQYF.